This T cell receptor beta chain originates from a study of shared clonotypes between healthy human individuals (dated by TCRdb to the early 2020s). About the investigation overall: A few men and a couple of women, aged 18 to 49 years, made up the cohort. For each donor, CD4 naive and CD4 memory were each given three plates, CD8 naive was given two plates, and CD8 memory was given one plate. The study deeply sequenced blood TCR repertoires of five healthy adults to estimate repertoire size and the extent of clonotype sharing between individuals. Libraries were prepared and TCR repertoires were sequenced by different laboratories using diverse techniques, in order to increase sequencing depth and limit assay-specific biases. Leukapheresis yielded between about 0.94 and 8.9 billion PBMCs per donor. Findings and caveats that apply to the study as a whole: Pairwise subsampling indicated that sequencing depth was expected to affect the degree of clonotype sharing among donors. Clonotypes shared by all four sorted-subset donors showed higher generation probabilities than non-shared clonotypes. Across a handful of donors, approximately 5% of naive CD4, more than 3% of naive CD8, approximately 2.5% of memory CD4, and approximately 0.4% of memory CD8 clonotypes were shared. Estimated clonotype richness was generally larger for naive than for memory subsets. Sampling was restricted to blood, and TCR repertoires in tissue are likely to differ from TCR repertoires in blood. Because the study included a small number of donors, the genetic and exposure-history diversity represented was limited. Even with the large sequencing depth, rarefaction of the sorted-subset datasets indicated that sequencing was incomplete.

CDR3 length: 13 amino acids, cysteine to phenylalanine. Only the CDR3 DNA stays, 39 bases, in frame from base 1. V gives up 0 bases and J gives up 5 bases, and the segment between their germline ends measures 10 bases. From the germline V gene (reference sequence), CDR1 is GTSNPN and CDR2 is SVGIG. Healthy HIV-negative adults with no recently reported acute infections or vaccinations were included as donors. Every donor was a Caucasian adult residing in Nashville, Tennessee, USA. CD4+ T cells were enriched by magnetic negative selection, after which naive cells were positively selected on CD45RA and the negative fraction was taken as the memory subset. Blood was collected by leukapheresis, and PBMCs were isolated by Ficoll-Histopaque density gradient centrifugation and then cryopreserved in liquid nitrogen vapor phase. Analytical flow cytometry was used to check the purity and quantity of every magnetically sorted T cell population. Genomic DNA was isolated from each sorted fraction and quantified by UV absorbance on a Nanodrop 2000c.

Note on this clone: Its cognate antigen has yet to be identified. Qualities for individual bases were not recorded, and no much larger clone is one base off.

Using the deep immunoSEQ assay, multiplex PCR amplified TCR CDR3 regions from genomic DNA. Extracted genomic DNA from each cell subset was spread evenly across all wells of several immunoSEQ 96-well plates, with each plate serving as a replicate. For sorted subsets, each replicate PCR was loaded with roughly 200 ng genomic DNA, equivalent to about 30,000 T cell genomes. Purified libraries were measured with a Qubit 3.0 fluorometer, size-checked on a Bioanalyzer 2100, and measured again with the KAPA Library Quantification kit. A separate single-read 150-cycle Illumina NextSeq 550 flow cell was used to sequence each immunoSEQ 96-well plate. The authors' pipeline ran thus. The immunoSEQ output contained only junctional sequences without quality scores, so filtering could not match that applied to full-length reads. Sequences were annotated with PyIR, a Python wrapper for IgBLAST v1.9, using IMGT germline references to assign V/J genes and CDR3. Reads were removed for weak V/J assignments (E-value above 1e-6), missing CDR3, stop codons, out-of-frame junctions, or ambiguous translated residues. V3J clonotypes were defined by identical inferred V gene, J gene, and CDR3 amino acid sequence. To compute the percentage overlap between repertoires, the number of shared unique clonotypes was divided by the size of the smaller repertoire. Three approaches were used to assess repertoire richness: RTK rarefaction, the Chao1 estimator, and Recon v2.1 estimates of unobserved clonotypes. For all TCRbeta clonotypes obtained by the gDNA method from several donors, generation probabilities were computed with OLGA. What TCRdb holds here is the immuneACCESS table cut down to in-frame rearrangements. Part of the clones is not present; checked against another copy, under half of the missing clones reflect an unresolved V gene, and the others are unexplained. The DNA was the basis for D and trimming; V, J and clone size are from that table. The table for this sample lists around 2,000,000 clones; 85% to 95% of them were counted only once. The ten largest clones take up more than 0.1% of the sample.

The chain is made from TRBV30 and TRBJ2-5; too little of a D gene remains to name it. This receptor was taken from a man aged 18 to 30 in good health. Sequencing was done on a sample of naive CD4+ T cells sorted from blood. Sample cell subset or site, as interpreted from the label and publication: CD45RA+ positively selected. The bases read TGTGCCTGGAGTGTACTCCACGCGGAGACCCAGTACTTC. It codes for CAWSVLHAETQYF.